This T cell receptor beta chain was documented in a study of T-cell memory formation after mild COVID-19. Looking at the study overall: In these data, TCR clusters were largely donor specific.

Libraries for TCRalpha and TCRbeta carried sample barcodes and unique molecular identifiers via 5'RACE. MiXCR, applied by TCRdb to the 5' RACE reads, yields one record per CDR3 protein. The sample lists 85,000 to 130,000 distinct CDR3 sequences; approximately 17% were seen once. Trimming removed 2 bases from V and 5 bases from J, with 15 bases in between. The CDR3 consists of 15 residues. Germline CDR1 reads SGHRS; CDR2 reads YFSETQ. This chain links TRBV5-1 with TRBJ2-3; D is ambiguous. This clonotype originated in an adult woman who had mild COVID-19 (a few samples of this study predate the infection). Cell type and time point are not known. Sequenced sample: PBMCs or a T cell subset sorted from them (not recorded which). The CDR3, as DNA: TGCGCCAGCAGCTTAAGTTCCCCTGGGGTAGATACGCAGTATTTT. Residues: CASSLSSPGVDTQYF. The variable domain in full, completed from reference TRBV5-1 and TRBJ2-3, reads KAGVTQTPRYLIKTRGQQVTLSCSPISGHRSVSWYQQTPGQGLQFLFEYFSETQRNKGNFPGRFSGRQFSNSRSEMNVSTLELGDSALYLCASSLSSPGVDTQYFGPGTRLTVL.